This T cell receptor (beta chain) stems from a study of T cell repertoires in cytomegalovirus infection (dated by TCRdb to between 2019 and 2020). Background for the entire study: Alongside well-studied HLA-B-restricted epitopes, the peptide stimulations were aimed at recently identified HLA-C-restricted CMV epitopes, whose presentation resists viral immunomodulation. The HLA type of each donor mattered for the analysis, because public TCR beta signatures pointed to carriage of CMV infection along with the matching HLA type.

This clonotype came up many times. Its antigen is still unknown. Per-nucleotide qualities are absent, and no much larger clonotype sits a single base away. What the study reported, not specific to this receptor: In both this cohort and an independent roughly 400-donor cohort, the cumulative frequency of public TCR beta family members distinguished carriers of CMV infection plus the relevant HLA type. The ex vivo response was dominated by HLA-C-restricted CMV-specific TCR beta clonotypes, and the single most frequent clonotype in two of eight donors was supplied by these HLA-C-restricted clonotypes.

Sequenced using an Illumina HiSeq 1500. TCRdb reprocessed the public reads (quality trimming at Q25 with fastp, clone calling with MiXCR) and kept in-frame beta chains. Each record represents a unique CDR3 protein, reported with the most common genes and DNA among its rows. The sample profile shows under 300,000 distinct CDR3 sequences; roughly 21% of them were found once. The ten largest clones take up about 21% of the sample. V lost 0 bases and J lost 4 bases; the stretch between them is 6 bases long. The CDR3 numbers 13 residues from cysteine through phenylalanine. Just the 39-base CDR3 DNA is kept, in frame starting at base 1. Explained via the paper, the treatment or condition label denotes: in vitro stimulation with specific CMV peptide epitopes to enrich CMV-specific T cells.

The material sequenced was cultured PBMCs, taken from culture after CMV antigen stimulation. The TCR sequence derives from a human donor in good health (CMV status not recorded). Some clones in this sample may be carry-over from other donors' samples. The V gene is TRBV12-3 or TRBV12-4 and the J gene is TRBJ1-2; the D gene is perhaps TRBD1, on 6 matching bases. The CDR3 sequence is CASSLAGGYGYTF. The nucleotide sequence reads TGTGCCAGCAGTTTAGCAGGGGGCTATGGCTACACCTTC.